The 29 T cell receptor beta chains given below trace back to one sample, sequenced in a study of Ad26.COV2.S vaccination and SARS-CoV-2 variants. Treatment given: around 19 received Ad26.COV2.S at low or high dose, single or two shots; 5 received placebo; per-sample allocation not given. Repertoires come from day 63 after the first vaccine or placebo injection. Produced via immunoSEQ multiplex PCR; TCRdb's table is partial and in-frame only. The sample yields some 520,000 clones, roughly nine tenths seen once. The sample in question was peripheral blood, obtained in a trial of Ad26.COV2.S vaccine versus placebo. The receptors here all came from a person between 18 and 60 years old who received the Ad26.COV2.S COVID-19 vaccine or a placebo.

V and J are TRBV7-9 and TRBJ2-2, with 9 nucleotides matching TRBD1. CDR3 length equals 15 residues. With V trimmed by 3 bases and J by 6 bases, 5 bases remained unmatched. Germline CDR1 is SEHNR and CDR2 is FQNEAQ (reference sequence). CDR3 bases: TGTGCCAGCAGCTTGGGACAGGGTTCGTCCGGGGAGCTGTTTTTT. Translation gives CASSLGQGSSGELFF.

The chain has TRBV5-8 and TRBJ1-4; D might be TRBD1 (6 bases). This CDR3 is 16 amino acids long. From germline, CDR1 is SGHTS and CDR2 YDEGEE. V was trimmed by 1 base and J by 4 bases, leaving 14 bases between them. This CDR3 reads CASSLSGAVNNEKLFF. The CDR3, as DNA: TGTGCCAGCAGCTTGTCGGGGGCGGTTAATAATGAAAAACTGTTTTTT.

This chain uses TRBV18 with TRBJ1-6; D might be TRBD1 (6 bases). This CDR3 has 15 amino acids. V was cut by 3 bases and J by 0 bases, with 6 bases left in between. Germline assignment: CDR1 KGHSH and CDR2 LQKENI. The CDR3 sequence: CASSPGHSYNSPLHF. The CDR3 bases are TGTGCCAGCTCACCGGGACACTCCTATAATTCACCCCTCCACTTT.

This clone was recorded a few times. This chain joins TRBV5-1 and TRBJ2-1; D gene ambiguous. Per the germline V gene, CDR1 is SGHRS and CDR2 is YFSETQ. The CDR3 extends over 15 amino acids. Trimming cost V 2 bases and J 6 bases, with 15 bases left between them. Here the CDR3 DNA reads TGCGCCAGCAGCTTAAGACTGGCCACCCGCAATGAGCAGTTCTTC. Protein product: CASSLRLATRNEQFF. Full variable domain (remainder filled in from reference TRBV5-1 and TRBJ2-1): KAGVTQTPRYLIKTRGQQVTLSCSPISGHRSVSWYQQTPGQGLQFLFEYFSETQRNKGNFPGRFSGRQFSNSRSEMNVSTLELGDSALYLCASSLRLATRNEQFFGPGTRLTVL.

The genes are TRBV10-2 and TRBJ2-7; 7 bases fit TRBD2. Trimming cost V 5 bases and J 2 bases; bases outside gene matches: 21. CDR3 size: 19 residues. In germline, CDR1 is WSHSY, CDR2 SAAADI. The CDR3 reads CASSLSSPWGGSSTYEQYF. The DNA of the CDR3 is TGCGCCAGCAGTTTAAGCTCCCCCTGGGGAGGGTCCTCCACCTACGAGCAGTACTTC.

CDR3 nucleotides: TGTGCCAGCAGCTTGAGGCCAGGGCCTCCCTACGAGCAGTACTTC. Protein sequence: CASSLRPGPPYEQYF. The chain links TRBV5-6 to TRBJ2-7, with a tentative D call TRBD1 (5 bases). Germline V lookup: CDR1 SGHDT, CDR2 YYEEEE. Trimming cost V 1 base and J 2 bases, with 13 bases left between them. The CDR3 consists of 15 residues. The variable domain in full, with the rest retrieved from reference TRBV5-6 and TRBJ2-7, is DAGVTQSPTHLIKTRGQQVTLRCSPKSGHDTVSWYQQALGQGPQFIFQYYEEEERQRGNFPDRFSGHQFPNYSSELNVNALLLGDSALYLCASSLRPGPPYEQYFGPGTRLTVT.

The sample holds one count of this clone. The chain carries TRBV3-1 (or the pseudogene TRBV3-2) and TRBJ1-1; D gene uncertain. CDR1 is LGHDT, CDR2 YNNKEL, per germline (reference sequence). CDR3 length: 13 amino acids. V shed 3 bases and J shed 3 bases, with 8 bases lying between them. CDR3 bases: TGTGCCAGCAGCCACCGATGGGACACTGAAGCTTTCTTT. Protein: CASSHRWDTEAFF.

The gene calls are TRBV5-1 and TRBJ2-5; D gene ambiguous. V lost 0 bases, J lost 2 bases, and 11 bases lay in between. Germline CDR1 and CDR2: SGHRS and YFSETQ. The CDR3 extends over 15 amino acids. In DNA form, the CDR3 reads TGCGCCAGCAGCTTGGCTATTGGGGTACAAGAGACCCAGTACTTC. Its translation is CASSLAIGVQETQYF.

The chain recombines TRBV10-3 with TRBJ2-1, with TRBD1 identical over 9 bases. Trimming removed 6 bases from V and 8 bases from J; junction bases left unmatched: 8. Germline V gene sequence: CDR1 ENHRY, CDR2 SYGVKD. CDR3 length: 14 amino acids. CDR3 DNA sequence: TGTGCCATCAGCACAGGACAGGGGAGAGATGAGCAGTTCTTC. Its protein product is CAISTGQGRDEQFF.

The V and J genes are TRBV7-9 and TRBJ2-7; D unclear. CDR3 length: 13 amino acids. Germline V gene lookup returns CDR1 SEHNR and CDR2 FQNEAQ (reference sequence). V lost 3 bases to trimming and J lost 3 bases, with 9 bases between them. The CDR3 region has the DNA TGTGCCAGCAGCTTTCTCGGCAGCTACGAGCAGTACTTC. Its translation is CASSFLGSYEQYF.

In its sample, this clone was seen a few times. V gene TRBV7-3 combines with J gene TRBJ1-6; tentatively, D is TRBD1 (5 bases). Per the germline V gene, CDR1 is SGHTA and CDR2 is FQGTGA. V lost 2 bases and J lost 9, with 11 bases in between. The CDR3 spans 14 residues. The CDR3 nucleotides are TGTGCCAGCAGCTTAGGGAATAGGGGTTCACCCCTCCACTTT. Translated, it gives CASSLGNRGSPLHF.

Here the CDR3 reads CASNRDPGAGELFF. CDR3 nucleotides: TGTGCCAGCAACCGGGACCCCGGGGCCGGGGAGCTGTTTTTT. The gene calls are TRBV2 and TRBJ2-2; either TRBD1 or TRBD2 may fit D (5 bases each). Germline assignment: CDR1 SNHLY and CDR2 FYNNEI. The CDR3 length is 14 residues. Trimming took off 7 bases at V and 6 bases at J, with 15 bases between the two ends.

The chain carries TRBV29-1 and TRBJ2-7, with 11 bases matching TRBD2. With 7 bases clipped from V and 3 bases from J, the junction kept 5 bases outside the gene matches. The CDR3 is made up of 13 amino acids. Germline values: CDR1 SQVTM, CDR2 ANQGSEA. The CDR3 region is CSAAGTSGYEQYF. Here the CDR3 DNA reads TGCAGCGCCGCCGGGACTAGCGGCTACGAGCAGTACTTC.

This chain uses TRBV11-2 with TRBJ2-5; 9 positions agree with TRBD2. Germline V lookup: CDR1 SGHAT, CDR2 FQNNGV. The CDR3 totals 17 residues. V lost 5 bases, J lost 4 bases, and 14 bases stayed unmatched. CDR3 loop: CASSPGASGTNAETQYF. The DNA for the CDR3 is TGTGCCAGCAGCCCTGGGGCTAGCGGGACGAACGCAGAGACCCAGTACTTC.

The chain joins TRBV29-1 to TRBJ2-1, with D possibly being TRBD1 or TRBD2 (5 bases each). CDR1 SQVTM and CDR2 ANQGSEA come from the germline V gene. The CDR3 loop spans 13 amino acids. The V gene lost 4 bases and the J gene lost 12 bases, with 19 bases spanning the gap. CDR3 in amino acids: CSVVGGGQPGQFF. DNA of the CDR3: TGCAGCGTTGTTGGTGGGGGTCAACCGGGGCAGTTCTTC.

CDR3 sequence (DNA): TGTGCCAGCAGCTTGGGGGGTGCCGGGGCCTACGAGCAGTACTTC. This codes for CASSLGGAGAYEQYF. V is TRBV5-4 and J is TRBJ2-7, with D possibly being TRBD2 (5 bases). Between the trimmed V and J ends, which lost 0 bases and 2 bases, there was a span of 12 bases. The CDR3 spans 15 residues. The germline gives CDR1 SGHNT, CDR2 YYREEE (reference sequence).

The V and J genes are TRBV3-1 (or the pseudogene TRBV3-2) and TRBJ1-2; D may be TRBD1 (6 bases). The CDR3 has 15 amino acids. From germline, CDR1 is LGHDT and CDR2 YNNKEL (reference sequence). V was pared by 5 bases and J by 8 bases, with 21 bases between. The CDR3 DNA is TGTGCCAGCAGCAGAGGGAGGGGGGCTGGTGGAGGCTACACCTTC. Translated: CASSRGRGAGGGYTF.

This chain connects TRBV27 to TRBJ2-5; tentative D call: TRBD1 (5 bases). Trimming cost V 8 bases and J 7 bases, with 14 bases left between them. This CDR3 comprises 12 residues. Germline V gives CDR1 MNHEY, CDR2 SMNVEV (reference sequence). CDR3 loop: CASGQTPSTQYF. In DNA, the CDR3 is TGTGCCAGCGGACAAACTCCGTCGACCCAGTACTTC.

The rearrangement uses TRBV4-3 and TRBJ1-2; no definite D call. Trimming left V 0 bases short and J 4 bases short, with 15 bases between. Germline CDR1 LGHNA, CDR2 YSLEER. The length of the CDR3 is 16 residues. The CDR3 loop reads CASSQEARSGPYGYTF. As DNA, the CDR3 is TGCGCCAGCAGCCAAGAAGCTCGGTCCGGACCCTATGGCTACACCTTC.

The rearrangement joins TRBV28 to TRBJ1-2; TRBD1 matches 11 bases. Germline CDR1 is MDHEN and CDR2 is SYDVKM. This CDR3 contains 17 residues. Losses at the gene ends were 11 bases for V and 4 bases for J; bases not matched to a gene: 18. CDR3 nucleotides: TGTGCCTATGGGGGGACAGGGGGGCCTCAGGGAGCCTATGGCTACACCTTC. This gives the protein CAYGGTGGPQGAYGYTF.

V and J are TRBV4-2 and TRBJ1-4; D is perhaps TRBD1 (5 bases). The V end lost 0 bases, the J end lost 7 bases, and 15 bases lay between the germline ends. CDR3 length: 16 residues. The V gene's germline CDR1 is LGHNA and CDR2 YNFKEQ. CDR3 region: CASSQERVGGSEKLFF. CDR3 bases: TGTGCCAGCAGCCAAGAAAGGGTGGGGGGAAGTGAAAAACTGTTTTTT.

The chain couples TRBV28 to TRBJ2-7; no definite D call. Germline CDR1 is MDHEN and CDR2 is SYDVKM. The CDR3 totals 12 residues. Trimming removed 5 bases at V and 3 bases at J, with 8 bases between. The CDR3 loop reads CASSPHFYEQYF. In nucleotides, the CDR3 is TGTGCCAGCAGTCCCCATTTCTACGAGCAGTACTTC.

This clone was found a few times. CDR3 nucleotide sequence: TGTGCCAGCACTATGAACAGGGTCGACGAGCAGTACTTC. Translated: CASTMNRVDEQYF. The rearrangement links TRBV6-6 to TRBJ2-7; D is perhaps TRBD1 (6 bases). CDR1 is MNHNY, CDR2 SVGAGI, per germline (reference sequence). The CDR3 extends over 13 amino acids. The V end lost 7 bases, the J end lost 5 bases, and 15 bases lay between the germline ends.

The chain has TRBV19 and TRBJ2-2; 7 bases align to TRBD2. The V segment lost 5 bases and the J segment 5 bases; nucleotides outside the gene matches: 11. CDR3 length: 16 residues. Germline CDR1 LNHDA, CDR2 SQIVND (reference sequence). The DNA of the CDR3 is TGTGCCAGTAGTGGGACCCTAGCGGCGAGTACCGGGGAGCTGTTTTTT. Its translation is CASSGTLAASTGELFF.

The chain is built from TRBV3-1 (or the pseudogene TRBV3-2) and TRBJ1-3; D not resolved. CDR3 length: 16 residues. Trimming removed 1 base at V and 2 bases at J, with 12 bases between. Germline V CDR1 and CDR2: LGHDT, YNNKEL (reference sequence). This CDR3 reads CASSQVRATTGNTIYF. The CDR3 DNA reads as TGTGCCAGCAGCCAAGTTCGAGCAACTACTGGAAACACCATATATTTT.

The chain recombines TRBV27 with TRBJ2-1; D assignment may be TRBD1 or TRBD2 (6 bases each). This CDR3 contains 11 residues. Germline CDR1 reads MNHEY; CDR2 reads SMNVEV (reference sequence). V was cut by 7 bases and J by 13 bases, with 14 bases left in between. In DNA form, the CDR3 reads TGTGCCAGCACTAGCGAGGGGGGACAGTTCTTC. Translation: CASTSEGGQFF.

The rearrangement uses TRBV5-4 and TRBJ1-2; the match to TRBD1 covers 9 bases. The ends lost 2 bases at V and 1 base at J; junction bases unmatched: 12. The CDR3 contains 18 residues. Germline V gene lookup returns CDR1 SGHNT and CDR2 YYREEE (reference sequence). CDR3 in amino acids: CASSFKTGGPNLNYGYTF. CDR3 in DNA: TGTGCCAGCAGCTTTAAAACAGGGGGCCCGAACCTTAACTATGGCTACACCTTC.

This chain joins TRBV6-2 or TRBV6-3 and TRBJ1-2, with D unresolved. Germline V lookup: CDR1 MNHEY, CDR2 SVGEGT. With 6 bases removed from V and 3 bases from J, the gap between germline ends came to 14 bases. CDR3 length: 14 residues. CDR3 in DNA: TGTGCCAGCAGATACGTTGGCGGATACTATGGCTACACCTTC. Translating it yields CASRYVGGYYGYTF.

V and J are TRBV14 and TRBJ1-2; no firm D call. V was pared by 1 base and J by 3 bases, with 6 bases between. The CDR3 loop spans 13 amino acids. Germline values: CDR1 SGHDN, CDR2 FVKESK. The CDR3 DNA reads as TGTGCCAGCAGCCAAGTGGGATACTATGGCTACACCTTC. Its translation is CASSQVGYYGYTF.